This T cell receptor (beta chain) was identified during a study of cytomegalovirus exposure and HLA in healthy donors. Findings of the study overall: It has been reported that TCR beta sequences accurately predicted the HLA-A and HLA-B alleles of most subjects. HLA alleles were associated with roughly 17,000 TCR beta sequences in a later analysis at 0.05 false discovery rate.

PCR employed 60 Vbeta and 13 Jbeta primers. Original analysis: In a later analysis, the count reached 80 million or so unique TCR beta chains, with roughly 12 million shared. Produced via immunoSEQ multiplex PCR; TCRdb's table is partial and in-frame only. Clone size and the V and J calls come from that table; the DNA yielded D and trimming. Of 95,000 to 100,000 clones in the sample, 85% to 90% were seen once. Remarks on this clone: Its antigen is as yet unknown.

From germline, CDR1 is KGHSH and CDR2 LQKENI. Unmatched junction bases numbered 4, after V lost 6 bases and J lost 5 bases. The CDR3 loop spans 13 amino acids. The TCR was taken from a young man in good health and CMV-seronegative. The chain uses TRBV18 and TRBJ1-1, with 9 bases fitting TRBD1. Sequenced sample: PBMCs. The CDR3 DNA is TGTGCCAGCTCCCAGACAGGGGGTACTGAAGCTTTCTTT. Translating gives CASSQTGGTEAFF.